This T cell receptor (beta chain) was obtained from a study of T-cell memory formation after mild COVID-19. At the level of the study: There were largely donor-specific TCR clusters.

CDR1 and CDR2 from the germline V gene are KGHDR and SFDVKD. Germline trimming cut 4 bases from V and 6 bases from J; bases unmatched to any gene: 8. CDR3 length: 15 residues. TCR alpha and TCR beta cDNA libraries carrying sample barcodes and UMIs came from 5'RACE with constant-segment primers. TCRdb fed the 5' RACE reads into MiXCR, producing one record per CDR3 protein. The table includes about half a million distinct CDR3 sequences, about 20% detected once. General study points: Contracting clones from day 15 to 85 showed balanced CD4/CD8; later expanders favored CD4+.

This clonotype occurred a few times. Its target is not known. The sample comprised PBMCs or a T cell subset sorted from them (not recorded which). V gene TRBV24-1 combines with J gene TRBJ2-1; 7 nucleotides match TRBD2. The origin of this receptor is an adult woman who had mild COVID-19 (a few samples of this study predate the infection). Cell type and time point are not known. The CDR3 coding sequence is TGTGCCACCAGTGACCCCGAAGGACTAGTCAATGAGCAGTTCTTC. Translating gives CATSDPEGLVNEQFF.